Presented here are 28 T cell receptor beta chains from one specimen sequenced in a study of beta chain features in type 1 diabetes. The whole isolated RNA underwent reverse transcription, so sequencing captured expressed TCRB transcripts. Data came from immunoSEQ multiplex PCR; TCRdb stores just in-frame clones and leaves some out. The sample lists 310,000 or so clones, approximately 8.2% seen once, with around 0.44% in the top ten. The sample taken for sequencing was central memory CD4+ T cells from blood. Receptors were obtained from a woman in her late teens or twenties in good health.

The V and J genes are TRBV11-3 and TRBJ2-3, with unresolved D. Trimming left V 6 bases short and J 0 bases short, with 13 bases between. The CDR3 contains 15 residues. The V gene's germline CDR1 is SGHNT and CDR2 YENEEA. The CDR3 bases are TGTGCCAGCAGAGACCGCGGACCCAGCACAGATACGCAGTATTTT. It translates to CASRDRGPSTDTQYF.

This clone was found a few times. As DNA, the CDR3 is TGTGCCAGCAGCTTCCGTACTGGAGGAAACTACGAGCAGTACTTC. This gives the protein CASSFRTGGNYEQYF. V is TRBV7-6 and J is TRBJ2-7; D perhaps matches TRBD2 (5 bases). Germline CDR1 and CDR2: SGHVS and FNYEAQ. V shed 3 bases and J shed 3 bases, with 15 bases lying between them. The CDR3 extends over 15 amino acids.

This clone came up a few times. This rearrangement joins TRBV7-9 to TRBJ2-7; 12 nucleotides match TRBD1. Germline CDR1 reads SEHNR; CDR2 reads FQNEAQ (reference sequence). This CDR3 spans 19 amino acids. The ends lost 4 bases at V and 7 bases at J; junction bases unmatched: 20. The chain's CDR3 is CASSYPGQGAIGPIFEQYF. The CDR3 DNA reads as TGTGCCAGCAGCTATCCGGGACAGGGGGCGATAGGTCCCATTTTTGAGCAGTACTTC.

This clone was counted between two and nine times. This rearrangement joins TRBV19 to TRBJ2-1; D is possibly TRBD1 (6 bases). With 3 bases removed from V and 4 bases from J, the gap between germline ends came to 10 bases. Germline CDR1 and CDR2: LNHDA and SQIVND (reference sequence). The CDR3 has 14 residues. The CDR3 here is CASSIWGRYNEQFF. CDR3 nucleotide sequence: TGTGCCAGTAGTATTTGGGGGCGGTACAATGAGCAGTTCTTC.

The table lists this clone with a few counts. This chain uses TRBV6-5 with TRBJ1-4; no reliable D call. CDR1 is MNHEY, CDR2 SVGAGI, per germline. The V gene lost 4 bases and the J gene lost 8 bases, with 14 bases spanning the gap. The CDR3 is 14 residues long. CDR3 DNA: TGTGCCAGCAGTTCCACGAGCCATGGGGAAAAACTGTTTTTT. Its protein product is CASSSTSHGEKLFF.

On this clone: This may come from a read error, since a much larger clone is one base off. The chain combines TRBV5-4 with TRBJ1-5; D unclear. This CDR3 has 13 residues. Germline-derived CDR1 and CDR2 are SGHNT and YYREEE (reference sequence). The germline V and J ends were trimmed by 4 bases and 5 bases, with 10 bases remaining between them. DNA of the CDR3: TGTGCCAGCAGCCAAGAGCCGGATCAGCCCCAGCATTTT. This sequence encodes CASSQEPDQPQHF.

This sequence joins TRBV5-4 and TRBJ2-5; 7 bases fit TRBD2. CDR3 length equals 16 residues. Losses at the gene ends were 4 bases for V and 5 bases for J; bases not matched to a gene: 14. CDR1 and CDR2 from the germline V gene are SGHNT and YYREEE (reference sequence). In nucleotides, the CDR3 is TGTGCCAGCAGCCCGACCGGGCGGGAGTTGCCCGAGACCCAGTACTTC. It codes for CASSPTGRELPETQYF.

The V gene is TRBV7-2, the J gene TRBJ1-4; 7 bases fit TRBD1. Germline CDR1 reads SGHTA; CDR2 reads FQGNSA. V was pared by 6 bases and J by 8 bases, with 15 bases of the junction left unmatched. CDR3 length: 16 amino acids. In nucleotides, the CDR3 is TGTGCCAGCAGACCCGGGACTTCCGCACAGGGGGAAAAACTGTTTTTT. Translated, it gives CASRPGTSAQGEKLFF.

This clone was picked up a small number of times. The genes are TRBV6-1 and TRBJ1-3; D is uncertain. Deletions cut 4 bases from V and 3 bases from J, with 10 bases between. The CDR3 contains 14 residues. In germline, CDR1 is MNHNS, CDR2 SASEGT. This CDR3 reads CASSVRPGGNTIYF. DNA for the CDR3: TGTGCCAGCAGTGTTCGTCCAGGTGGAAACACCATATATTTT.

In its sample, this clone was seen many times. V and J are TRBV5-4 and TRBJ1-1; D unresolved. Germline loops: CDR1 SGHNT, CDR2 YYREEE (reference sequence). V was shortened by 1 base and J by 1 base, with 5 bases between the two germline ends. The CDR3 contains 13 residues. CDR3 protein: CASSLWRNTEAFF. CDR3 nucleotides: TGTGCCAGCAGCTTGTGGAGGAACACTGAAGCTTTCTTT.

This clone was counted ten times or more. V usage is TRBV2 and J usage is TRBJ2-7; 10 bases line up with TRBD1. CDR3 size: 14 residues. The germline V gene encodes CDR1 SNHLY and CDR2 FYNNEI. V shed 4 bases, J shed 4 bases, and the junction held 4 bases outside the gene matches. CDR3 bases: TGTGCCAGCAGTGCGGACAGGGGGGGATACGAGCAGTACTTC. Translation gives CASSADRGGYEQYF.

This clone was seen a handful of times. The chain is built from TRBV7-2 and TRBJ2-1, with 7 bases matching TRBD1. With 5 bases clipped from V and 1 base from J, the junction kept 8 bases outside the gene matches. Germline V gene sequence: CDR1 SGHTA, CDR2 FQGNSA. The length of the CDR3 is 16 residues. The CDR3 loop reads CASSRRQGASYNEQFF. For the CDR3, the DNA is TGTGCCAGCAGCCGTAGACAGGGAGCTTCCTACAATGAGCAGTTCTTC.

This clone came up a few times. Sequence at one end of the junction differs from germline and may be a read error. This chain's CDR3 is CASSSFDRELSIF. CDR3 sequence (DNA): TGTGCCAGCAGCTCTTTCGACAGGGAGCTCTCCATTTTT. V and J are TRBV5-4 and TRBJ2-3; TRBD1 aligns across 7 bases. Germline CDR1 is SGHNT and CDR2 is YYREEE (reference sequence). The CDR3 is 13 amino acids.

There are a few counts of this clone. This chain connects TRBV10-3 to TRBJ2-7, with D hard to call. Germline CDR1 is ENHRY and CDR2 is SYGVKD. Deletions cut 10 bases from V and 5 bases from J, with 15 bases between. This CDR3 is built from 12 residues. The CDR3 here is CATRQTLHEQYF. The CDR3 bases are TGTGCCACCAGGCAAACCCTCCACGAGCAGTACTTC.

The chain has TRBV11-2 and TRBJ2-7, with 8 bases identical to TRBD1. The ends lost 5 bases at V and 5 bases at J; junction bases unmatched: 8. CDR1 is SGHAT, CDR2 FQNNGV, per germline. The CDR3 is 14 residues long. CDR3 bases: TGTGCCAGCAGCCGACAGGGGAGGAGGAACGAGCAGTACTTC. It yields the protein CASSRQGRRNEQYF. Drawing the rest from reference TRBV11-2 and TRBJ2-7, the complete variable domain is EAGVAQSPRYKIIEKRQSVAFWCNPISGHATLYWYQQILGQGPKLLIQFQNNGVVDDSQLPKDRFSAERLKGVDSTLKIQPAKLEDSAVYLCASSRQGRRNEQYFGPGTRLTVT.

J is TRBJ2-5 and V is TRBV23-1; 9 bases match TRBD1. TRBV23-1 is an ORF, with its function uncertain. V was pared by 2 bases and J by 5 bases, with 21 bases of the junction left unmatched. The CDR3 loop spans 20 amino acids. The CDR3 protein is CASSQAQNRDRAPSRETQYF. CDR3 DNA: TGCGCCAGCAGTCAAGCCCAAAACCGGGACAGGGCGCCCTCGAGGGAGACCCAGTACTTC.

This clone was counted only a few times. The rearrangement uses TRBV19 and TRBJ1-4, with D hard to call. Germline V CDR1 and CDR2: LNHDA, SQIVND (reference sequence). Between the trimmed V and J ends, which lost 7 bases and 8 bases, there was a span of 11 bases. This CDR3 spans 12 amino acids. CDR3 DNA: TGTGCCAGTAAACTCCGTGGGGAAAAACTGTTTTTT. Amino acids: CASKLRGEKLFF. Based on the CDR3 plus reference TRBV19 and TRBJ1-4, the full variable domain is DGGITQSPKYLFRKEGQNVTLSCEQNLNHDAMYWYRQDPGQGLRLIYYSQIVNDFQKGDIAEGYSVSREKKESFPLTVTSAQKNPTAFYLCASKLRGEKLFFGSGTQLSVL.

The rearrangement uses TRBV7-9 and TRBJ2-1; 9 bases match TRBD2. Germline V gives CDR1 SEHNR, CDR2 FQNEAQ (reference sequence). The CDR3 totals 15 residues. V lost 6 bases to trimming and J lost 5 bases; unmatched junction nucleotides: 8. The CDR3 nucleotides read TGTGCCAGCAGGACCGGGACTAGCAGAAACAATGAGCAGTTCTTC. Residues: CASRTGTSRNNEQFF.

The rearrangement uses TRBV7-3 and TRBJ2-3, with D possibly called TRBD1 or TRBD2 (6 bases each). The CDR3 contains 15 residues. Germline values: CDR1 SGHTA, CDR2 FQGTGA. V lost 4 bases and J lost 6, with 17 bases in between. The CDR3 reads CASSSQHRGADTQYF. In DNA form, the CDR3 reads TGTGCCAGCAGCTCACAACATAGGGGGGCCGATACGCAGTATTTT.

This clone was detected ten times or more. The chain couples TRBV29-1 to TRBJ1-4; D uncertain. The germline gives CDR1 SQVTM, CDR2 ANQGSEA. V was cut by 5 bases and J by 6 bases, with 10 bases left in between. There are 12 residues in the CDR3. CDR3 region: CSVLRHDEKLFF. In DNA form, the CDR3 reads TGCAGCGTTTTGAGGCACGATGAAAAACTGTTTTTT. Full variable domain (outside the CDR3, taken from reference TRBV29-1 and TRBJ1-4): SAVISQKPSRDICQRGTSLTIQCQVDSQVTMMFWYRQQPGQSLTLIATANQGSEATYESGFVIDKFPISRPNLTFSTLTVSNMSPEDSSIYLCSVLRHDEKLFFGSGTQLSVL.

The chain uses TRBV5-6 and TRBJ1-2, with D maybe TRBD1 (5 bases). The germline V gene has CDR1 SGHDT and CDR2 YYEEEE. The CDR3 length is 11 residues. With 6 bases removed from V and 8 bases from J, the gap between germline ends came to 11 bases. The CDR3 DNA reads TGTGCCAGCACCCGGTGGGGCGGCTACACCTTC. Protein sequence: CASTRWGGYTF.

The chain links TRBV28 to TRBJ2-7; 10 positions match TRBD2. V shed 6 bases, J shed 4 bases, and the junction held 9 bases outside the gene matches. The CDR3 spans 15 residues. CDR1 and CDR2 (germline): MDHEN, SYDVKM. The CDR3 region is CASSSTGLAEYEQYF. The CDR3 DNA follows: TGTGCCAGCAGCTCGACTGGACTAGCGGAATACGAGCAGTACTTC.

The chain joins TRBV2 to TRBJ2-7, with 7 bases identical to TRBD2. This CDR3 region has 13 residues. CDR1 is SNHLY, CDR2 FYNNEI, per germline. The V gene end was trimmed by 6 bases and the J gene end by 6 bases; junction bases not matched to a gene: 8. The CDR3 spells CASRPIGLGEQYF. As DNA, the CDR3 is TGTGCCAGCAGGCCCATTGGACTAGGCGAGCAGTACTTC. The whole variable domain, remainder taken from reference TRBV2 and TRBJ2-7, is EPEVTQTPSHQVTQMGQEVILRCVPISNHLYFYWYRQILGQKVEFLVSFYNNEISEKSEIFDDQFSVERPDGSNFTLKIRSTKLEDSAMYFCASRPIGLGEQYFGPGTRLTVT.

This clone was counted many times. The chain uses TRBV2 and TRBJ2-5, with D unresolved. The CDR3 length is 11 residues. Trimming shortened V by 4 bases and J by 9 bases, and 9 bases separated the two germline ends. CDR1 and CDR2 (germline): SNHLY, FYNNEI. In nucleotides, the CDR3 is TGTGCCAGCAGTGTCCAAACGTCCCAGTACTTC. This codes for CASSVQTSQYF.

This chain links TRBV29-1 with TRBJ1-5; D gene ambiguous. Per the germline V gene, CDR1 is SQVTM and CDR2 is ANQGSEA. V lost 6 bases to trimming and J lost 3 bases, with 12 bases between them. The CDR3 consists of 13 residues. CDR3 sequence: CSVTYSPNQPQHF. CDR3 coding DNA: TGCAGCGTGACCTACAGTCCCAATCAGCCCCAGCATTTT.

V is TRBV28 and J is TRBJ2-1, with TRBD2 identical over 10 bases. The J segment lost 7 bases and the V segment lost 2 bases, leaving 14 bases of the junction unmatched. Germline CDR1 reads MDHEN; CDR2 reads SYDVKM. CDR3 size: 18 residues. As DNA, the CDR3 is TGTGCCAGCAGTTTAGCGGATGGAGCGGGAGGGGGAGATAATGAGCAGTTCTTC. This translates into CASSLADGAGGGDNEQFF. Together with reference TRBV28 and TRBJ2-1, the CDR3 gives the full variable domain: DVKVTQSSRYLVKRTGEKVFLECVQDMDHENMFWYRQDPGLGLRLIYFSYDVKMKEKGDIPEGYSVSREKKERFSLILESASTNQTSMYLCASSLADGAGGGDNEQFFGPGTRLTVL.

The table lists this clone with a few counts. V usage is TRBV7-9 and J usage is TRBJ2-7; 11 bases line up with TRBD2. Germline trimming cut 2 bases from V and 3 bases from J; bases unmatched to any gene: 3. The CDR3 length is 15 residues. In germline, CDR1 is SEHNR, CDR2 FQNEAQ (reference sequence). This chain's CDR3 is CASSLITSGSYEQYF. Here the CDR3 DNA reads TGTGCCAGCAGCTTAATAACTAGCGGGAGCTACGAGCAGTACTTC.

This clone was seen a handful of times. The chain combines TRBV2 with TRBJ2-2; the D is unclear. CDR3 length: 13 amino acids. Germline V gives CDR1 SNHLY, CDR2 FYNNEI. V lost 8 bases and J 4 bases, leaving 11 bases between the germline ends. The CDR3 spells CASLPDGTGELFF. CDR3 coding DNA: TGTGCCAGCCTCCCCGACGGCACCGGGGAGCTGTTTTTT.